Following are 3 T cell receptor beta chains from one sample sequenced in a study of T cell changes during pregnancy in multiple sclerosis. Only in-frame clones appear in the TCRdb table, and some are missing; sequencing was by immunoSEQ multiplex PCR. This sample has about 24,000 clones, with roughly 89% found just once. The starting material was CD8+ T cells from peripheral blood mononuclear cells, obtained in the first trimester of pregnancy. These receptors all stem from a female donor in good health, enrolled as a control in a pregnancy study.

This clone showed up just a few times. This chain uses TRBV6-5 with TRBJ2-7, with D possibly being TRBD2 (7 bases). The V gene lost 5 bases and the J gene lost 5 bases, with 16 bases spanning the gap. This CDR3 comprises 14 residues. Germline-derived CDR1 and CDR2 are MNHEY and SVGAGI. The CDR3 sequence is CASSTLGGDNEQYF. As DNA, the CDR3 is TGTGCCAGCAGTACTCTGGGGGGGGACAACGAGCAGTACTTC.

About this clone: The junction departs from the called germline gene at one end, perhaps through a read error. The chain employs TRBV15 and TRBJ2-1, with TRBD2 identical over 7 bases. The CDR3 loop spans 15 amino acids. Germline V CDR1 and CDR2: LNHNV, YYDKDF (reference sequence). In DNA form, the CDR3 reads TGTGCCACCAGCGGAGAGCGGGGCGCCTACAATGAGCAGTTCTTC. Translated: CATSGERGAYNEQFF.

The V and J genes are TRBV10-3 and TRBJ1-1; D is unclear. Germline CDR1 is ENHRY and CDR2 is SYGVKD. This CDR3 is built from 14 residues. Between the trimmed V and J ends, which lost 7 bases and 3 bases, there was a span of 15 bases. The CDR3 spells CAITLGGLDTEAFF. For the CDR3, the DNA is TGTGCCATCACCCTAGGAGGGTTGGACACTGAAGCTTTCTTT.